The rows below give T cell receptor beta chains drawn from one sample of a study of blood T cells in healthy people across ages. Using its own MiXCR run on the 5' RACE reads, TCRdb lists one record per CDR3 protein. The table has roughly 1,500,000 distinct CDR3 sequences, roughly 30% seen once. The sample comprised blood. These receptors were taken from a woman aged 25-40 years in good health. CDR3s include the opening cysteine and the closing phenylalanine or tryptophan. The D gene is left open where the match is weak. A clone size is listed for some rows: how often the clone was seen (once, few, many), or a class if it is expanded.

d_call	clone_size	v_call	j_call	cdr3_nt	cdr3_aa
-	-	TRBV5-1	TRBJ2-5	TGCACCAGCACCCTGGGGTTACGGCAAGAGACCCAGTACTTC	CTSTLGLRQETQYF
-	-	TRBV5-7	TRBJ2-7	TGTGCCAGCAGCCGTCGCGCTGCTACCTACGAGCAGTACTTC	CASSRRAATYEQYF
-	-	TRBV19	TRBJ2-7	TGTGCCAGTAGTACAAGAGTCGATGAGCAGTACTTC	CASSTRVDEQYF
-	few	TRBV20-1	TRBJ1-6	TGCAGTGCGCCGGCGAGGTTGTATAATTCACCCCTCCACTTT	CSAPARLYNSPLHF
TRBD1	-	TRBV12-3/TRBV12-4	TRBJ2-7	TGTGCCAGCAACCCAGGGGGCAGAGAGCAGTACTTC	CASNPGGREQYF
-	-	TRBV7-8	TRBJ1-2	TGTGCCAGCAGCTTACGGTCAAGTAACTATGGCTACACCTTC	CASSLRSSNYGYTF
TRBD2	many	TRBV20-1	TRBJ2-5	TGCAGTGCTCCTAGTTGGACTAGTAAAGAGACCCAGTACTTC	CSAPSWTSKETQYF
TRBD1	few	TRBV12-3/TRBV12-4	TRBJ1-6	TGTGCCAGCAGTTTCCGGGGACAGAACAATTCACCCCTCCACTTT	CASSFRGQNNSPLHF
-	many	TRBV4-1	TRBJ2-1	TGCGCCAGCAGCCAAGATCCCAGGACACCCTCCTACAATGAGCAGTTCTTC	CASSQDPRTPSYNEQFF
-	-	TRBV29-1	TRBJ1-1	TGCAGTGGAAAACCGGGCTTCATGGGGAACACTGAAGCTTTCTTT	CSGKPGFMGNTEAFF
-	many	TRBV10-3	TRBJ2-1	TGTGCAGCGGCGGGGACCCTTTACAATGAGCAGTTCTTC	CAAAGTLYNEQFF
-	-	TRBV27	TRBJ2-7	TGTGCCAGCAGTCGACAGCGCTCCTACGAGCAGTACTTC	CASSRQRSYEQYF
-	few	TRBV30	TRBJ1-4	TGTGCCTGGAGTGTAGGTCGTCAGACTAATGAAAAACTGTTTTTT	CAWSVGRQTNEKLFF
-	few	TRBV4-2	TRBJ2-7	TGTGCCAGCAGCTCGCGACAGGCCTTGGGGGAGCAGTACTTC	CASSSRQALGEQYF
-	few	TRBV4-1	TRBJ1-1	TGCGCCAGCAGCCAAGATATCCAAGCCATGGGCACTGAAGCTTTCTTT	CASSQDIQAMGTEAFF
-	-	TRBV5-1	TRBJ1-6	TGCGCCAGCAGCCCGGAGTCGACAAGCAATTCACCCCTCCACTTT	CASSPESTSNSPLHF
-	-	TRBV12-3/TRBV12-4	TRBJ2-7	TGTGCCAGCAGGTGTGCGGAAGCCTACGAGCAGTACTTC	CASRCAEAYEQYF
TRBD2	-	TRBV27	TRBJ2-5	TGTGCCAGCAGTTCCTCCGAGCTAGCGGGGGAGACCCAGTACTTC	CASSSSELAGETQYF
-	-	TRBV21-1	TRBJ2-7	TGTGCCAGCAGCCCCCGGGGGCGGAAACCCCTATATTACGAGCAGTACTTC	CASSPRGRKPLYYEQYF
-	once	TRBV20-1	TRBJ1-2	TGCAGTGCTAGAGGTCTGCAGGCAAGGGATAACTATGGCTACACCTTC	CSARGLQARDNYGYTF
-	many	TRBV4-1	TRBJ2-1	TGCGCCAGCAGGGCCTCAATGTACAATGAGCAGTTCTTC	CASRASMYNEQFF
TRBD1	few	TRBV29-1	TRBJ1-1	TGCAGCGTTGAAGCGCAGGGGGCGAGGATCGCAGGCACTGAAGCTTTCTTT	CSVEAQGARIAGTEAFF
-	-	TRBV2	TRBJ1-2	TGTGCCAGCAGTGTTGCGGGCTTGGATGGCTACACCTTC	CASSVAGLDGYTF
-	few	TRBV27	TRBJ2-1	TGTGCCAGCAGCACGGGAAACGGGCCACCCTACAATGAGCAGTTCTTC	CASSTGNGPPYNEQFF
TRBD1	-	TRBV7-3	TRBJ2-1	TGTGCCAGCAGCTCACAGGGGGCAAACCTCGGGGAGCAGTTCTTC	CASSSQGANLGEQFF
TRBD1	-	TRBV7-2	TRBJ2-1	TGTGCCAGCAAACTGGACAGGCAATCCTACAATGAGCAGTTCTTC	CASKLDRQSYNEQFF
-	-	TRBV4-1	TRBJ2-6	TGCGCCAGCAGCCACTACCGGGGTGGGGCCAACGTCCTGACTTTC	CASSHYRGGANVLTF
TRBD1	few	TRBV24-1	TRBJ2-1	TGTGCCACCGGGGACAGCTCCTACAATGAGCAGTTCTTC	CATGDSSYNEQFF
-	-	TRBV10-1	TRBJ2-7	TGCGCCAGCAGTGAGTCGACCTGCCTTTGCGAGCAGTACTTC	CASSESTCLCEQYF
-	-	TRBV9	TRBJ2-3	TGTGCCAGCAGCGCCGGGACTCCTCCGGATACGCAGTATTTT	CASSAGTPPDTQYF
-	few	TRBV18	TRBJ2-3	TGTGCCAGCTCACCGTCGTCTCGGGGTGGAACAGATACGCAGTATTTT	CASSPSSRGGTDTQYF
-	-	TRBV6-2/TRBV6-3	TRBJ2-3	TGTGCCAGCAGTTACTTAGGGCTAGCTGCAGATACGCAGTATTTT	CASSYLGLAADTQYF
TRBD1	-	TRBV10-3	TRBJ1-2	TGTGCCATCAGTGAAACCACAGGGGATAGGAATCTTGGCTACACCTTC	CAISETTGDRNLGYTF
-	-	TRBV20-1	TRBJ1-2	TGCAGTGCTAGCCCCCGACAGGCGTTAAACTATGGCTACACCTTC	CSASPRQALNYGYTF
TRBD1	few	TRBV16	TRBJ2-7	TGTGCCACTCAACCGGGACAGGGCTACGAGCAGTACTTC	CATQPGQGYEQYF